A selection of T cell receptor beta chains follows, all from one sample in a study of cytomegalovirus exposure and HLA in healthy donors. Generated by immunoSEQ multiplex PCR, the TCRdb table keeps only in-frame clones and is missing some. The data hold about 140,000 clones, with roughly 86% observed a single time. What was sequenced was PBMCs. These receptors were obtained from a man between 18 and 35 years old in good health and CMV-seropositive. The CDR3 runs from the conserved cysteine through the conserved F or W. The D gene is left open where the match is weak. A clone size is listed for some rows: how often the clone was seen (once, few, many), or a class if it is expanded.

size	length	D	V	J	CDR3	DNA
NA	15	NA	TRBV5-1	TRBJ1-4	CASSPGGGGNEKLFF	TGCGCCAGCAGCCCCGGTGGGGGCGGAAATGAAAAACTGTTTTTT
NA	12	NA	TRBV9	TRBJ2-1	CASSVVENEQFF	TGTGCCAGCAGCGTAGTCGAGAATGAGCAGTTCTTC
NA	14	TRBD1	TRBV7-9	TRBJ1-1	CASSFDRAVTEAFF	TGTGCCAGCAGCTTCGACAGGGCGGTTACTGAAGCTTTCTTT
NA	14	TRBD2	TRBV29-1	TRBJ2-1	CSVIGTSGSNEQFF	TGCAGCGTTATAGGGACTAGCGGTTCCAATGAGCAGTTCTTC
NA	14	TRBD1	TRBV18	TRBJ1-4	CASKPGQENEKLFF	TGTGCCAGCAAGCCGGGACAGGAAAATGAAAAACTGTTTTTT
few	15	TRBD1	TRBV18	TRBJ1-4	CASSSGQGMVEKLFF	TGTGCCAGCTCATCCGGACAGGGCATGGTCGAAAAACTGTTTTTT
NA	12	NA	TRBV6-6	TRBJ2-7	CASSYSTEEQYF	TGTGCCAGCAGTTATAGTACCGAAGAGCAGTACTTC
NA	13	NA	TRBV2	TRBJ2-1	CASIVGGGNEQFF	TGTGCCAGCATAGTCGGGGGAGGCAATGAGCAGTTCTTC
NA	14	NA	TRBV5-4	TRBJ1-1	CASSLGQQNTEAFF	TGTGCCAGCAGCTTGGGACAGCAGAACACTGAAGCTTTCTTT
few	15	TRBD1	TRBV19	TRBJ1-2	CASSTGQGANYGYTF	TGTGCCAGTAGTACCGGACAGGGGGCTAACTATGGCTACACCTTC
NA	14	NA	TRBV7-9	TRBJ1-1	CASSLGFQDTEAFF	TGTGCCAGCAGCTTAGGCTTTCAGGACACTGAAGCTTTCTTT
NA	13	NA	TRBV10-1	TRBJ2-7	CASGDRKGREQYF	TGCGCCAGCGGGGACCGAAAAGGGAGGGAGCAGTACTTC
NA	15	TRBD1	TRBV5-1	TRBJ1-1	CASSFGTGAGSEAFF	TGCGCCAGCAGCTTCGGAACAGGGGCTGGGTCTGAAGCTTTCTTT
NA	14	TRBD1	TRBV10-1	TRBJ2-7	CASSEGQGAYEQYF	TGCGCCAGCAGTGAGGGACAGGGGGCCTACGAGCAGTACTTC
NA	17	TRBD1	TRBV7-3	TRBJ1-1	CASSASRDRVLNTEAFF	TGTGCCAGCAGCGCGTCCCGGGACAGGGTTCTGAACACTGAAGCTTTCTTT